The T cell receptor beta chain under discussion was sequenced for a study of radiotherapy plus CTLA-4 blockade in lung cancer. Whole-study results and caveats: Tumor-derived TCR clones expanded in blood after radiotherapy plus ipilimumab.

The CDR3 spans 16 residues. The germline V gene has CDR1 MNHEY and CDR2 SMNVEV (reference sequence). The V end lost 3 bases, the J end lost 3 bases, and 16 bases lay between the germline ends. The protocol was immunoSEQ multiplex PCR, while the TCRdb copy is restricted to in-frame clones and leaves out a portion. Of tens of thousands of clones listed, 65% to 90% are singletons. On this clone: Its antigen is not identified.

Those patients who had chemo-refractory metastatic non-small-cell lung cancer were given focal radiation along with CTLA-4 blockade through ipilimumab. The sample here was peripheral blood, taken from a patient treated with radiotherapy plus ipilimumab. This rearrangement joins TRBV27 to TRBJ2-3; D might be TRBD1 (6 bases). The clonotype comes from a human donor with non-small cell lung cancer whose response to radiotherapy plus ipilimumab could not be evaluated. The CDR3 region is CASSFTGQVITDTQYF. The CDR3 DNA sequence: TGTGCCAGCAGTTTTACAGGGCAGGTAATTACAGATACGCAGTATTTT.